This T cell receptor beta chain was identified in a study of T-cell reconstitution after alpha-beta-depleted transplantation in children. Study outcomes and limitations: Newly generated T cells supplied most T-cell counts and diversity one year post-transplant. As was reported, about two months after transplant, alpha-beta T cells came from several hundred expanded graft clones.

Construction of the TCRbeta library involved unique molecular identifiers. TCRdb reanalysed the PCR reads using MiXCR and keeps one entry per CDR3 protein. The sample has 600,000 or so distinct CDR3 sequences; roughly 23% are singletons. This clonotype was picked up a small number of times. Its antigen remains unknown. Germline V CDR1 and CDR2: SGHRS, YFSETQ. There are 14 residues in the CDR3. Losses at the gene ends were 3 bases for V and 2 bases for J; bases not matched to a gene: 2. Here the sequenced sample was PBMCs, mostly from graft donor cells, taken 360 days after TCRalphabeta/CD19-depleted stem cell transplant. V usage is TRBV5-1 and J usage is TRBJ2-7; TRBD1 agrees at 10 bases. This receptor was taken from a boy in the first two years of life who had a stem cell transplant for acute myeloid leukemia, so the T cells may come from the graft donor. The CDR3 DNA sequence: TGCGCCAGCAGCTGGGACAGGGGCCCCTACGAGCAGTACTTC. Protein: CASSWDRGPYEQYF.